This T cell receptor beta chain was observed in a study of blood T cell repertoires in COVID-19. Study-level background: In each case, the material was cDNA or gDNA derived from T cells, B-cell-depleted T cells, or PBMCs.

Source study methods: Using reference gene primer amplification, nucleated cell counts were estimated. Profiled with immunoSEQ multiplex PCR; TCRdb holds only in-frame clones, not every one. That table supplies the V and J calls and clone size; D and trimming were determined from the DNA. Of some 87,000 clones listed, 78% are singletons. Germline CDR1 SGDLS, CDR2 YYNGEE. The CDR3 has 13 residues. Trimming stripped 1 base from V and 0 bases from J, with 4 bases between. The sample comprised peripheral blood. The TCR comes from a human donor in a cohort sampled during active COVID-19. The V call is TRBV9, the J call TRBJ1-1; D uncertain. The CDR3 DNA reads as TGTGCCAGCAGCGTACCAGTGAACACTGAAGCTTTCTTT. Amino acids: CASSVPVNTEAFF.